The clone carrying this T cell receptor beta chain has more than one count but fewer than ten. Antigen unknown. V was clipped by 4 bases and J by 2 bases; unmatched bases: 1. The CDR3 spans 15 residues. Germline V gene sequence: CDR1 MNHNY, CDR2 SVGAGI (reference sequence). Primed by a sample-barcoded 5' primer and a J-beta primer mix, a second PCR proceeded for roughly 6 to 12 cycles. One entry per CDR3 protein results from TCRdb running MiXCR on the 5' RACE reads. The top ten hold approximately 0.7% of the sample, which has some 1,000,000 distinct CDR3 sequences, 25% seen once. The source of the sample is a study of blood T cells in healthy people across ages. Study-level points and caveats: With unsorted PBMCs, a conclusive comparison of naive versus antigen-experienced cells was not possible.

The same sample was also studied in work on T cells of mothers and their children.

V is TRBV6-6 and J is TRBJ2-3; 12 bases are a match to TRBD2. Sequencing was carried out using blood. The receptor was derived from a girl aged 2 to 10 in good health. CDR3 in amino acids: CASSSSGRDTDTQYF. Here the CDR3 DNA reads TGTGCCAGCAGTTCTAGCGGGAGGGACACAGATACGCAGTATTTT.